The rows below give T cell receptor beta chains drawn from one sample of a study of CD8 T cells in ankylosing spondylitis. From the 5' RACE reads, TCRdb called clonotypes with MiXCR, one entry per CDR3 protein. Here the sample spans around 300,000 distinct CDR3 sequences, roughly 14% being singletons. Sequenced material: blood, either unsorted or a sorted T cell fraction (not recorded which). All receptors derive from a male donor with ankylosing spondylitis or in good health (not recorded which). Each CDR3 is given with its conserved first and last residue. D genes are given only for firm matches. Expanded clones are given a class, and other clones once, few, many or no size at all.

J gene | D gene | V gene | clone size | CDR3 DNA | CDR3 protein
TRBJ2-1 | TRBD1 | TRBV29-1 | many | TGCAGCGTTGATGCAGGGGGCGCGGGTGAGCAGTTCTTC | CSVDAGGAGEQFF
TRBJ2-2 | NA | TRBV7-2 | few | TGTGCCAGCAGCTTATACGGGACTGTGAACACCGGGGAGCTGTTTTTT | CASSLYGTVNTGELFF
TRBJ1-4 | NA | TRBV3-1 | NA | TGTGCCAGCAGCCAAAGGAGTTTGAGAAATGAAAAACTGTTTTTT | CASSQRSLRNEKLFF
TRBJ2-2 | NA | TRBV12-3/TRBV12-4 | few | TGTGCCAGCAGCAGGGATTACACCGGGGAGCTGTTTTTT | CASSRDYTGELFF
TRBJ2-2 | NA | TRBV12-3/TRBV12-4 | few | TGTGCCAGCAGTTTCGGACACACGAACACCGGGGAGCTGTTTTTT | CASSFGHTNTGELFF
TRBJ2-7 | TRBD2 | TRBV20-1 | NA | TGCAGTGCTGGGGGGGACCCAATTCACCCGTACGAGCAGTACTTC | CSAGGDPIHPYEQYF
TRBJ2-3 | TRBD2 | TRBV20-1 | NA | TGCAGTGCTAGCCGACTAGCGGGGGGGGTAGATACGCAGTATTTT | CSASRLAGGVDTQYF
TRBJ1-2 | NA | TRBV3-1 | NA | TGTGCCAGCAGCCAACAACCGGGACACTATGGCTACACCTTC | CASSQQPGHYGYTF
TRBJ2-7 | NA | TRBV3-1 | few | TGTGCCAGCAGCCAACTAACCTACGAGCAGTACTTC | CASSQLTYEQYF
TRBJ1-2 | TRBD1 | TRBV5-1 | many | TGCGCCAGCAGCTTGGCCGAAGCAGGGGGATATGGTGGCTACACCTTC | CASSLAEAGGYGGYTF
TRBJ1-1 | NA | TRBV5-1 | few | TGCGCCAGCAGCCGCCGGGACGGTCCGGTGAACACTGAAGCTTTCTTT | CASSRRDGPVNTEAFF
TRBJ1-1 | TRBD1 | TRBV12-3/TRBV12-4 | NA | TGTGCCAGCAGTCCTACCCAGGGACAGGAAGCTTTCTTT | CASSPTQGQEAFF
TRBJ2-5 | NA | TRBV9 | once | TGTGCCAGCAGCGTAGCTGGGACATTGGAGACCCAGTACTTC | CASSVAGTLETQYF
TRBJ1-5 | TRBD1 | TRBV6-1 | NA | TGTGCCAGCAGGGGACAGGGAGGCAATCAGCCCCAGCATTTT | CASRGQGGNQPQHF
TRBJ1-3 | NA | TRBV5-1 | many | TGCGCCAGCAGCTTGGACGGAGACTCTGGAAACACCATATATTTT | CASSLDGDSGNTIYF
TRBJ2-1 | NA | TRBV29-1 | few | TGCAGCGTTGCGACACAACCTTACAATGAGCAGTTCTTC | CSVATQPYNEQFF
TRBJ2-7 | NA | TRBV12-3/TRBV12-4 | few | TGTGCCAGCAGTCCCTGGACAGTCAGCTCCTACGAGCAGTACTTC | CASSPWTVSSYEQYF
TRBJ2-7 | TRBD1 | TRBV29-1 | NA | TGCAGCGTAGCGACAGGGACCTACGAGCAGTACTTC | CSVATGTYEQYF
TRBJ1-1 | NA | TRBV6-1 | few | TGTGCCAGCAGTGCCTCGGGCTTGAACACTGAAGCTTTCTTT | CASSASGLNTEAFF
TRBJ1-2 | TRBD1 | TRBV6-6 | few | TGTGCCAGCAGGGCCGGGACAGTTGGCTACACCTTC | CASRAGTVGYTF
TRBJ1-4 | NA | TRBV25-1 | few | TGTGCCAGCAGTGAAGCGATAGGGGCCGATGAAAAACTGTTTTTT | CASSEAIGADEKLFF
TRBJ2-3 | TRBD1 | TRBV9 | few | TGTGCCAGCAGCGCCGGTGGGACAGGGTCCACAGATACGCAGTATTTT | CASSAGGTGSTDTQYF
TRBJ2-5 | NA | TRBV9 | few | TGTGCCAGCGGGCGCGTTTTTGGCGGGGAAGAGACCCAGTACTTC | CASGRVFGGEETQYF
TRBJ1-2 | NA | TRBV20-1 | many | TGCAGTGCTAGAGATGACGGGGACGCGGGGAACTATGGCTACACCTTC | CSARDDGDAGNYGYTF
TRBJ1-1 | NA | TRBV12-3/TRBV12-4 | many | TGTGCCAGCAGTTTGGGGCGGCACACTGAAGCTTTCTTT | CASSLGRHTEAFF
TRBJ2-3 | TRBD1 | TRBV7-8 | many | TGTGCCAGCATAAGGGGACAGGGGACAGATACGCAGTATTTT | CASIRGQGTDTQYF
TRBJ2-7 | TRBD1 | TRBV6-1 | many | TGTGCCAGCAGTGAAATCGGGACAGTCACCTACGAGCAGTACTTC | CASSEIGTVTYEQYF
TRBJ1-1 | NA | TRBV3-1 | NA | TGTGCCAGCAGCTCCCAGCGGGAGTGGGTCGGCGCTGAAGCTTTCTTT | CASSSQREWVGAEAFF
TRBJ2-3 | NA | TRBV5-1 | NA | TGCGCCAGCAGCTTGGAACGGGTTGGCACAGATACGCAGTATTTT | CASSLERVGTDTQYF
TRBJ2-1 | TRBD2 | TRBV25-1 | many | TGTGCCAGCAGACTCAGCGGGAGCTCCTACAATGAGCAGTTCTTC | CASRLSGSSYNEQFF
TRBJ2-1 | NA | TRBV20-1 | NA | TGCAGTGCCTCCCCCGGGAGCTCCTACAATGAGCAGTTCTTC | CSASPGSSYNEQFF
TRBJ2-3 | TRBD2 | TRBV3-1 | few | TGTGCCAGCAGCTCCTTAGCGGGAACTAGCACAGATACGCAGTATTTT | CASSSLAGTSTDTQYF
TRBJ2-7 | TRBD1 | TRBV5-1 | NA | TGCGCCAGCAGCCTCGACAGGGTTGCCTACGAGCAGTACTTC | CASSLDRVAYEQYF
TRBJ2-1 | TRBD1 | TRBV6-1 | NA | TGTGCCAGCAGGCCCCCGACAGGGTCCGGTTTAAATGAGCAGTTCTTC | CASRPPTGSGLNEQFF
TRBJ2-1 | NA | TRBV10-3 | few | TGTGCCATCAGTGAGTCGGCCGCGGGACCGGCGGAGCAGTTCTTC | CAISESAAGPAEQFF
TRBJ2-5 | NA | TRBV9 | few | TGTGCCAGCAGCGTAGCTCCTAGTACGGAGACCCAGTACTTC | CASSVAPSTETQYF
TRBJ2-5 | TRBD1 | TRBV5-1 | NA | TGCGCCAGCAGCTTCTCGACAGGGCAAGAGACCCAGTACTTC | CASSFSTGQETQYF
TRBJ2-4 | NA | TRBV2 | NA | TGTGCCAGCAGTGCGGACAGCTTAAACATTCAGTACTTC | CASSADSLNIQYF
TRBJ1-1 | NA | TRBV12-3/TRBV12-4 | NA | TGTGCCAGCAGTTTATGGGGTGAGAACACTGAAGCTTTCTTT | CASSLWGENTEAFF